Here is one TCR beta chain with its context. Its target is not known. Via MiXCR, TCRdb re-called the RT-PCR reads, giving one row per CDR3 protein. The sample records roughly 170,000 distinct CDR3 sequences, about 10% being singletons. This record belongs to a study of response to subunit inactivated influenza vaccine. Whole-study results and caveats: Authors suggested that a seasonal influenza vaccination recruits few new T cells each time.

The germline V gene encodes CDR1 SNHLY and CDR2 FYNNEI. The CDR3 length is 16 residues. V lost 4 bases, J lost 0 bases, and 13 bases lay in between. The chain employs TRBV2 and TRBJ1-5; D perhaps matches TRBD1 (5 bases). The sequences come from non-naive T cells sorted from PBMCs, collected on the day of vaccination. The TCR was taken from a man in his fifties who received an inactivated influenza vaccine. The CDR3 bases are TGTGCCAGCAGTGGAGATGGGACGGATAGCAATCAGCCCCAGCATTTT. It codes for CASSGDGTDSNQPQHF.